This T cell receptor (beta chain) comes out of a study of blood T cell repertoires in COVID-19. This clone was counted once. Sequencing used immunoSEQ multiplex PCR; TCRdb keeps in-frame clones, though not all of them. The table lists approximately 210,000 clones, 75% to 85% of them singletons, with 12% in the top ten. This CDR3 contains 15 residues. Looked up from germline, CDR1 is SNHLY and CDR2 is FYNNEI. V gave up 6 bases and J gave up 0 bases, with 12 bases separating them. Sequencing was carried out using PBMCs or T cells enriched from blood (not recorded which). The chain is built from TRBV2 and TRBJ1-3; D may be TRBD1 (5 bases). The origin of this receptor is a man aged 35-49 years who had recovered from COVID-19. The DNA for the CDR3 is TGTGCCAGCAGCACAGGACGGATCTCTGGAAACACCATATATTTT. This gives the protein CASSTGRISGNTIYF.